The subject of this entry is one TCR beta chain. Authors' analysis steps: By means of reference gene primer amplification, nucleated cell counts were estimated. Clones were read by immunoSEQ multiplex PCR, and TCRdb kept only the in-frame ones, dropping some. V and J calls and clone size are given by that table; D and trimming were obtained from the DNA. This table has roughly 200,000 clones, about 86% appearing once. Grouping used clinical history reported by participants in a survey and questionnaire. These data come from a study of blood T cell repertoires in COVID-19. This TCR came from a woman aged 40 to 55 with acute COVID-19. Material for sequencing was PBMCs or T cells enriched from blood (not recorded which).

The CDR3 loop is CASSSLDRILNSPLHF. The CDR3 DNA reads TGTGCCAGCAGCTCACTGGACAGGATCCTCAATTCACCCCTCCACTTT. This chain links TRBV7-2 with TRBJ1-6; 7 positions agree with TRBD1. The V gene's germline CDR1 is SGHTA and CDR2 FQGNSA. This CDR3 has 16 amino acids. J gave up 7 bases and V 4 bases, and 10 bases lay outside the gene matches. Filled out from reference TRBV7-2 and TRBJ1-6, the complete variable domain reads GAGVSQSPSNKVTEKGKDVELRCDPISGHTALYWYRQSLGQGLEFLIYFQGNSAPDKSGLPSDRFSAERTGGSVSTLTIQRTQQEDSAVYLCASSSLDRILNSPLHFGNGTRLTVT.